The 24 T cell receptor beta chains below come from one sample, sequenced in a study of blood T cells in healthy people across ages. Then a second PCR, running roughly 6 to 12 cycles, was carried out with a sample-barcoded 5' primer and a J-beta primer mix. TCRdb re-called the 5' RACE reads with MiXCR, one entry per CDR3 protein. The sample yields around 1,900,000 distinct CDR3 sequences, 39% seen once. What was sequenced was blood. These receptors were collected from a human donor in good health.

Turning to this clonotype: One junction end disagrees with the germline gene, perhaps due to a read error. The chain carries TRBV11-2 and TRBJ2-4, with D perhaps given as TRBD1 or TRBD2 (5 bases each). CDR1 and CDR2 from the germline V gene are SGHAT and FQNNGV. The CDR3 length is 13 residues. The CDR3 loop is CANSSQARGIQYF. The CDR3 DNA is TGTGCCAACAGCTCCCAGGCGAGGGGCATTCAGTACTTC.

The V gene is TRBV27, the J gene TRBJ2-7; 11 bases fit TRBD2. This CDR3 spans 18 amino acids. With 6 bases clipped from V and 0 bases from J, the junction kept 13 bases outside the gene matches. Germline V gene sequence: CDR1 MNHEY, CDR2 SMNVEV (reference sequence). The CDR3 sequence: CASSHQTSGDHLSYEQYF. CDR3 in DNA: TGTGCCAGCAGCCATCAGACTAGCGGGGACCATCTCTCCTACGAGCAGTACTTC.

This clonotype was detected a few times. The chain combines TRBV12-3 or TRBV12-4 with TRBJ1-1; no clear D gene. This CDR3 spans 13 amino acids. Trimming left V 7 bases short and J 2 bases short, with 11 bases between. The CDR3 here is CASNSKANTEAFF. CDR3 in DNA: TGTGCCAGCAATAGTAAAGCCAACACTGAAGCTTTCTTT.

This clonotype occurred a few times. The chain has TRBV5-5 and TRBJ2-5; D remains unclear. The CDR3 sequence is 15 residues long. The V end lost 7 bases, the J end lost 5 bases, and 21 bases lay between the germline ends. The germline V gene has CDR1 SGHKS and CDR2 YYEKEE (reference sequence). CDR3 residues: CASFLAGTEIETQYF. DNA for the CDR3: TGTGCCAGCTTTTTGGCAGGAACAGAGATCGAGACCCAGTACTTC.

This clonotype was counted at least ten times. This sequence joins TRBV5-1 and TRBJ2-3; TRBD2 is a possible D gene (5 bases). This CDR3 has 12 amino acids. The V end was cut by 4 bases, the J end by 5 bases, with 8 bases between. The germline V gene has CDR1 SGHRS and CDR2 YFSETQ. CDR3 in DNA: TGCGCCAGCAGCGAGGGTGGAGATACGCAGTATTTT. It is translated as CASSEGGDTQYF. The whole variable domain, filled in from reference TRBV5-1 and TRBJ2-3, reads KAGVTQTPRYLIKTRGQQVTLSCSPISGHRSVSWYQQTPGQGLQFLFEYFSETQRNKGNFPGRFSGRQFSNSRSEMNVSTLELGDSALYLCASSEGGDTQYFGPGTRLTVL.

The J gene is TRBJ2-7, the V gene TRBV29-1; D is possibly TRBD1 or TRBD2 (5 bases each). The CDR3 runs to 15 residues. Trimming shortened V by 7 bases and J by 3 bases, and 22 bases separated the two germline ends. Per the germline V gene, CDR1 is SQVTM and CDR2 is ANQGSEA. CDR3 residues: CSADHETGGHYEQYF. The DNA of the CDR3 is TGCAGCGCGGATCACGAAACAGGAGGACACTACGAGCAGTACTTC.

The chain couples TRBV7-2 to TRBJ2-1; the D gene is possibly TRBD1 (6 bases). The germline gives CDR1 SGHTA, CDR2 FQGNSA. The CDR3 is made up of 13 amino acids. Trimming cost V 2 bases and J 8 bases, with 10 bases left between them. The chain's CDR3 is CASSLRGFDEQFF. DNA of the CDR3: TGTGCCAGCAGCTTAAGGGGGTTCGATGAGCAGTTCTTC.

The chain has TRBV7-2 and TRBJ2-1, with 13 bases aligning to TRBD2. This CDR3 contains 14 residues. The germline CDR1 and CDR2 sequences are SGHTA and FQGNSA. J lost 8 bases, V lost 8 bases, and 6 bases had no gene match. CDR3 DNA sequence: TGTACCAGCGTACTAGCGGGGGGGTCGCATGAGCAGTTCTTC. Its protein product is CTSVLAGGSHEQFF.

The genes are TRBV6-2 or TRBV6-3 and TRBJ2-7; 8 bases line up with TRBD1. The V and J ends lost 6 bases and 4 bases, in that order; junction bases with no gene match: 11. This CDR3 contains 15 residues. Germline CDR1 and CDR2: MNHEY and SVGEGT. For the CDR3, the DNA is TGTGCCAGCAGGCCGACCGGACAGGGTTGGTACGAGCAGTACTTC. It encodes CASRPTGQGWYEQYF.

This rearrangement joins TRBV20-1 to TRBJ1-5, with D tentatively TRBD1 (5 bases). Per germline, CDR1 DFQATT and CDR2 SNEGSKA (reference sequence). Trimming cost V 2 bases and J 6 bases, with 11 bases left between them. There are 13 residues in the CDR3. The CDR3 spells CSARYWGGQPQHF. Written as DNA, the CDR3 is TGCAGTGCTAGATATTGGGGCGGTCAGCCCCAGCATTTT.

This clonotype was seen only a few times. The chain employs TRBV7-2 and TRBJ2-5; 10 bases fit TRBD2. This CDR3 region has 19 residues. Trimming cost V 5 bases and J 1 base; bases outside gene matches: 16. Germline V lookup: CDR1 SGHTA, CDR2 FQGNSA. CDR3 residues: CASSPTASGGPSGQETQYF. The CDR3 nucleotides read TGTGCCAGCAGCCCCACCGCTAGCGGGGGCCCCAGTGGCCAAGAGACCCAGTACTTC.

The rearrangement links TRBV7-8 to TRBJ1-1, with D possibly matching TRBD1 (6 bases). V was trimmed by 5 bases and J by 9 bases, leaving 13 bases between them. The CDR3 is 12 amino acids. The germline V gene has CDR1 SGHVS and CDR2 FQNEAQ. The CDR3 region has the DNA TGTGCCAGCAGCGTTGACAGGCATAAAGCTTTCTTT. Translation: CASSVDRHKAFF.

CDR3 residues: CAISESEGTGGSYSNQPQHF. As DNA, the CDR3 is TGTGCCATCAGTGAGTCGGAGGGGACAGGGGGCTCCTATAGCAATCAGCCCCAGCATTTT. The gene calls are TRBV10-3 and TRBJ1-5, with 12 bases identical to TRBD1. Germline V gene data show CDR1 as ENHRY and CDR2 as SYGVKD. J gave up 0 bases and V 0 bases, and 9 bases lay outside the gene matches. The CDR3 runs 20 residues.

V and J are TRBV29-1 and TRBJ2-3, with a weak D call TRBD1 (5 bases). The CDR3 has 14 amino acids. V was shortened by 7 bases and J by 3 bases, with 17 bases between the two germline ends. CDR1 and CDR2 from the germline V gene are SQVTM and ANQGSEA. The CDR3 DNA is TGCAGCGGGGGCGGCAGGGTGGGGACAGATACGCAGTATTTT. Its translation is CSGGGRVGTDTQYF.

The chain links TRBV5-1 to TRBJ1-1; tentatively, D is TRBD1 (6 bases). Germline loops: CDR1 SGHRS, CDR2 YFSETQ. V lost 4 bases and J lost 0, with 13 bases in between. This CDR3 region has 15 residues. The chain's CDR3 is CASSPGDILNTEAFF. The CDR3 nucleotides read TGCGCCAGCAGCCCTGGGGACATTTTGAACACTGAAGCTTTCTTT.

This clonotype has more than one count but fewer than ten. In DNA form, the CDR3 reads TGTGCCAGCTCACCTAGTGGGATCTACTACGAGCAGTACTTC. Translation: CASSPSGIYYEQYF. The chain links TRBV18 to TRBJ2-7; D remains unclear. Germline loops: CDR1 KGHSH, CDR2 LQKENI. Trimming pared 3 bases from V and 3 bases from J, leaving 12 bases between. The CDR3 has 14 amino acids.

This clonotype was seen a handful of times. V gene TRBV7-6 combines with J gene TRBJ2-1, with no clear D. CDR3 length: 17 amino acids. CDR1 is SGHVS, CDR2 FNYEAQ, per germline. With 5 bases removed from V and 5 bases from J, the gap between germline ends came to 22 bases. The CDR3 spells CASSQTGGRITHNEQFF. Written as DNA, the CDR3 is TGTGCCAGCAGCCAAACGGGCGGCAGAATTACACACAATGAGCAGTTCTTC.

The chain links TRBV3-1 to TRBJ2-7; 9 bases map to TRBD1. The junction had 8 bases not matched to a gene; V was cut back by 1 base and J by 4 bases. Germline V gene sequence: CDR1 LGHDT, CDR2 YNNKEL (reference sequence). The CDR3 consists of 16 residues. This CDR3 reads CASSQVGTGKGYEQYF. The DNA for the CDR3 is TGTGCCAGCAGCCAAGTGGGGACAGGGAAAGGATACGAGCAGTACTTC.

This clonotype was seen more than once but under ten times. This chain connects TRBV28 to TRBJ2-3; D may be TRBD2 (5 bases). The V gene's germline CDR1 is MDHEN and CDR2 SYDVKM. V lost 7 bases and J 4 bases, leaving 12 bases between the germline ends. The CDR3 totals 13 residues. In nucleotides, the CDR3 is TGTGCCAGCAATCCAGGCGGGTCAGATACGCAGTATTTT. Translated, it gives CASNPGGSDTQYF.

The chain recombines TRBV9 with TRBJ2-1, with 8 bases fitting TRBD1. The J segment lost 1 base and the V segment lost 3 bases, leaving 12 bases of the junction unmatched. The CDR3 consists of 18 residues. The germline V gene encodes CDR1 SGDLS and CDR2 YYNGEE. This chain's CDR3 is CASSGTPDREGSYNEQFF. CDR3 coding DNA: TGTGCCAGCAGCGGGACCCCGGACAGGGAAGGATCCTACAATGAGCAGTTCTTC. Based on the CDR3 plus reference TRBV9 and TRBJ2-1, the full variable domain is DSGVTQTPKHLITATGQRVTLRCSPRSGDLSVYWYQQSLDQGLQFLIQYYNGEERAKGNILERFSAQQFPDLHSELNLSSLELGDSALYFCASSGTPDREGSYNEQFFGPGTRLTVL.

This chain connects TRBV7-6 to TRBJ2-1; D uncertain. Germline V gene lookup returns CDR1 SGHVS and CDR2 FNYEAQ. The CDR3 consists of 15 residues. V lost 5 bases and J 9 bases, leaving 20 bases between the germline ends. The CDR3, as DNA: TGTGCCAGCAGCCAACTCCCCAGTCCCTCGGGTGAGCAGTTCTTC. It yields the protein CASSQLPSPSGEQFF.

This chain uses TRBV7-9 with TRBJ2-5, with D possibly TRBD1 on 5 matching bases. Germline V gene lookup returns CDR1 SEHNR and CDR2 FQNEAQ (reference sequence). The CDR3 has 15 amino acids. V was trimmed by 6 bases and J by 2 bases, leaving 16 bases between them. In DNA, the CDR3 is TGTGCCAGCAGTTCGCTCTCAGGGTTTCAAGAGACCCAGTACTTC. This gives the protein CASSSLSGFQETQYF.

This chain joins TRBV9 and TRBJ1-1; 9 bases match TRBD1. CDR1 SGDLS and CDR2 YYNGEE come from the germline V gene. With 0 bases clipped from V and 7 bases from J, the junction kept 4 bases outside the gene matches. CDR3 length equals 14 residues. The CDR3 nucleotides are TGTGCCAGCAGCGTAGATGACAGGGGGTTTGAAGCTTTCTTT. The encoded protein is CASSVDDRGFEAFF.

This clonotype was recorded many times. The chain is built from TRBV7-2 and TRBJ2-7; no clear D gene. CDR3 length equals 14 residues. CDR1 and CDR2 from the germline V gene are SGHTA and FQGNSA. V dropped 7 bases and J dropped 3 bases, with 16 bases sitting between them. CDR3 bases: TGTGCCAGCACCCCCCGGTACAGCCACTACGAGCAGTACTTC. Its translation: CASTPRYSHYEQYF. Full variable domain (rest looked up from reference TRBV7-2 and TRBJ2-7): GAGVSQSPSNKVTEKGKDVELRCDPISGHTALYWYRQSLGQGLEFLIYFQGNSAPDKSGLPSDRFSAERTGGSVSTLTIQRTQQEDSAVYLCASTPRYSHYEQYFGPGTRLTVT.